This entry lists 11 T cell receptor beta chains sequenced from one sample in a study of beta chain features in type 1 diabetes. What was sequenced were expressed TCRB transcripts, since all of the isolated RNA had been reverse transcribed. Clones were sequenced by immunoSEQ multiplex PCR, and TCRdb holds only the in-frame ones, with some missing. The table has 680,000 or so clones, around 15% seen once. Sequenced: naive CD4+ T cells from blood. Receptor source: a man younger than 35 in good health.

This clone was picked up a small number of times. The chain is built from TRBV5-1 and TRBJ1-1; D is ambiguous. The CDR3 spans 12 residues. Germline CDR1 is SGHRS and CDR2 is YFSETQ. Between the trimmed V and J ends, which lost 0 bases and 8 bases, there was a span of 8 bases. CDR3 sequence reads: CASSLESREAFF. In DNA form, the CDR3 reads TGCGCCAGCAGCTTGGAAAGCCGGGAAGCTTTCTTT.

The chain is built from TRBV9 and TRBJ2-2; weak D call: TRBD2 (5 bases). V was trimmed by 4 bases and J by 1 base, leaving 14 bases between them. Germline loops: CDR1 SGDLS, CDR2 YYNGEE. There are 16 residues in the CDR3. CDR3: CASSMRRTGNTGELFF. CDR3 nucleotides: TGTGCCAGCAGCATGAGAAGGACTGGGAACACCGGGGAGCTGTTTTTT.

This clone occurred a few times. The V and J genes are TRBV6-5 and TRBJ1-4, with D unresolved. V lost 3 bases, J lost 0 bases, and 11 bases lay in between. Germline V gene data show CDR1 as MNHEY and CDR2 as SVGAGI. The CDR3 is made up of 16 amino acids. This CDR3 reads CASSYLGITTNEKLFF. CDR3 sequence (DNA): TGTGCCAGCAGTTATCTAGGGATAACAACTAATGAAAAACTGTTTTTT.

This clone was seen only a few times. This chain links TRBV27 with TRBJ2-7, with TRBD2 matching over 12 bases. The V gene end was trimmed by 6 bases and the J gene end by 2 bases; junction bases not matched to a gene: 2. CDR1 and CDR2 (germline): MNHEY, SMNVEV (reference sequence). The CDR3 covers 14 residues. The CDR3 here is CASRRLAGAYEQYF. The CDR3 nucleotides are TGTGCCAGCAGAAGACTAGCGGGGGCCTACGAGCAGTACTTC.

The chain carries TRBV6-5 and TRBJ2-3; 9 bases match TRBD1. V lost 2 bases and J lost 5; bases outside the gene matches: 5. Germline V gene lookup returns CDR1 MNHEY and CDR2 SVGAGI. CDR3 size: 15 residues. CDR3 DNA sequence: TGTGCCAGCAGTTACGGGACAGGGAGGAGAGATACGCAGTATTTT. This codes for CASSYGTGRRDTQYF.

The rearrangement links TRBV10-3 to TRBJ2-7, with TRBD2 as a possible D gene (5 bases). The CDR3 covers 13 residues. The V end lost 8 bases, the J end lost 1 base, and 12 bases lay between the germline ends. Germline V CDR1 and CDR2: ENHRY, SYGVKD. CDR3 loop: CAIGRTASYEQYF. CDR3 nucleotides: TGTGCCATCGGGCGGACTGCATCCTACGAGCAGTACTTC.

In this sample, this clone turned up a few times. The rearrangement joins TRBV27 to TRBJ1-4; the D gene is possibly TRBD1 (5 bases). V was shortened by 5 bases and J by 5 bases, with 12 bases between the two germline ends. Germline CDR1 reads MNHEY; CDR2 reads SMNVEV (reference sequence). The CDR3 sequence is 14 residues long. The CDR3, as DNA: TGTGCCAGCAGTAGAATAGGGACGAATGAAAAACTGTTTTTT. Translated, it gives CASSRIGTNEKLFF.

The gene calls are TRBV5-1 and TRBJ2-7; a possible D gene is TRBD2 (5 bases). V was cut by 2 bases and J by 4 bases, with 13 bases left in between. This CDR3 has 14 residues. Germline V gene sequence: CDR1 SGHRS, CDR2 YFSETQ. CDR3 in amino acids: CASSFRGTEYEQYF. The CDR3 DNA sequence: TGCGCCAGCAGCTTTCGGGGAACTGAGTACGAGCAGTACTTC.

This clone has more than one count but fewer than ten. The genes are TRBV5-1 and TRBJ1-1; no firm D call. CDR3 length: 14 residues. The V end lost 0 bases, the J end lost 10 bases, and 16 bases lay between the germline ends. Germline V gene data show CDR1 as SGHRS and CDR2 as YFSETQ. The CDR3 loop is CASSLEQAGKGAFF. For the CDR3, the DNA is TGCGCCAGCAGCTTGGAGCAGGCCGGGAAGGGAGCTTTCTTT.

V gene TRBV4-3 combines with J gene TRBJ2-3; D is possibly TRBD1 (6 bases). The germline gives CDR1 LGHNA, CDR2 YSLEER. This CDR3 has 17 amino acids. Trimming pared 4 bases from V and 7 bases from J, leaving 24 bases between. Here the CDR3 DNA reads TGCGCCAGCAGCCCCCCTTCAGGGGTTGGAAGACAAAATACGCAGTATTTT. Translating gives CASSPPSGVGRQNTQYF.

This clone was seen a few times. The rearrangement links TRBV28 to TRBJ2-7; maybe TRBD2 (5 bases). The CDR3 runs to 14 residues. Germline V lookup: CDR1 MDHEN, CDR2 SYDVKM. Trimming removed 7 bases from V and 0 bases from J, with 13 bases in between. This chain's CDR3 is CASKSPGNSYEQYF. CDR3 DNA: TGTGCCAGCAAGTCCCCGGGAAACTCCTACGAGCAGTACTTC.